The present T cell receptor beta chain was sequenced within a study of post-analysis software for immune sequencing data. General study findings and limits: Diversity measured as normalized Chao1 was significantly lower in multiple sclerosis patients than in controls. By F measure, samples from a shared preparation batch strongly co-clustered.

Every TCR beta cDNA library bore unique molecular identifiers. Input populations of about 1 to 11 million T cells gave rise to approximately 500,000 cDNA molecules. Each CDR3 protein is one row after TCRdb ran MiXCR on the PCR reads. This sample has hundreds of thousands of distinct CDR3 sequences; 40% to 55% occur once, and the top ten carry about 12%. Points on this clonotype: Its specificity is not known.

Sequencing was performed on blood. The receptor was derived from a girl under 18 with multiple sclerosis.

The CDR3 bases are TGTGCCAGCAGCCCCCTCCGGGACAGGGAGCAAGCTTTCTTT. Amino acid sequence: CASSPLRDREQAFF. The chain links TRBV7-9 to TRBJ1-1, with 9 bases that match TRBD1. The V segment lost 5 bases and the J segment 9 bases; nucleotides outside the gene matches: 10. The CDR3 spans 14 residues. CDR1 and CDR2 (germline): SEHNR, FQNEAQ (reference sequence).